A single sample gave rise to the 2 T cell receptor beta chains below, sequenced in a study of T cell responses to AZD1222 COVID-19 vaccine. Assay used: immunoSEQ multiplex PCR; TCRdb lists only in-frame clones, some missing. Of approximately 150,000 clones detected, 80% to 95% appear once; the ten largest clones hold roughly 2.2%. Source: peripheral blood, taken on day 0 of AZD1222 vaccination. These TCRs come from an adult in good health.

V usage is TRBV3-1 (or the pseudogene TRBV3-2) and J usage is TRBJ1-3; no firm D call. This CDR3 has 14 amino acids. Germline values: CDR1 LGHDT, CDR2 YNNKEL (reference sequence). The V and J ends lost 0 bases and 9 bases respectively, with 12 bases between them. Here the CDR3 reads CASSQDPDSGTIYF. In DNA form, the CDR3 reads TGTGCCAGCAGCCAAGATCCCGACTCGGGCACCATATATTTT.

V gene TRBV3-1 (or the pseudogene TRBV3-2) combines with J gene TRBJ2-2, with D maybe TRBD1 (6 bases). Deletions cut 4 bases from V and 5 bases from J, with 17 bases between. Looked up from germline, CDR1 is LGHDT and CDR2 is YNNKEL (reference sequence). The CDR3 length is 16 residues. The CDR3 reads CASSLKLGAGTGELFF. The CDR3 DNA follows: TGTGCCAGCAGCCTTAAATTGGGGGCTGGTACCGGGGAGCTGTTTTTT.